The present T cell receptor beta chain was sequenced within a study of regulatory T cells in long-lasting Graves disease. This clonotype occurred many times. V lost 0 bases and J lost 3, with 8 bases in between. The CDR3 loop spans 14 amino acids. Germline V CDR1 and CDR2: LGHDT, YNNKEL (reference sequence). Indicated time point: newly diagnosed GD, antithyroid drugs for less than 3 months. From RNA extracted from PBMCs, the TCR library was made. As a group, patients came from one endocrinology department in Xi'an, China. Library construction for TCR beta used iRepertoire HTBI primers and Arm-PCR of CDR3 regions. TCRdb recomputed calls from the multiplex PCR reads with MiXCR, one row per CDR3 protein. Of 350,000 to 450,000 distinct CDR3 sequences in the sample, roughly a sixth were seen once. These data also featured in a second study, about T cells in Graves' hyperthyroidism and ophthalmopathy. Turning to that study: HTBI primers were employed in a first-round RT-PCR of the TCR CDR3.

V usage is TRBV3-1 and J usage is TRBJ1-1; no clear D. The TCR was taken from a man aged 40-49 years with Graves disease. This sample comprised peripheral blood mononuclear cells (PBMCs), obtained at new diagnosis, from a patient treated with antithyroid drugs. CDR3 in amino acids: CASSQEIRDTEAFF. DNA of the CDR3: TGTGCCAGCAGCCAAGAGATCCGGGACACTGAAGCTTTCTTT.